These 3 T cell receptor beta chains were sequenced from one sample in a study of breast tumors, draining lymph nodes, adjacent tissues. From the multiplex PCR reads, TCRdb called clonotypes with MiXCR, one entry per CDR3 protein. The data hold around 20,000 distinct CDR3 sequences, with 32% observed a single time. Sequencing input: breast tumor tissue. The receptors originated from a female donor with breast cancer. Some clones in this sample may be carry-over from other donors' samples.

This clonotype was observed at least ten times. The germline gene is not matched at one end of the junction; a read error may be the cause. The chain uses TRBV19 and TRBJ1-3; D call uncertain. This CDR3 is 15 amino acids long. Germline CDR1 reads LNHDA; CDR2 reads SQIVND (reference sequence). The CDR3 loop is CASSMDRFSGNTIYF. The CDR3 DNA reads as TGTGCCAGTAGTATGGACCGATTCTCTGGAAATACCATATATTTT.

This rearrangement joins TRBV7-2 to TRBJ2-1; 7 bases are shared with TRBD2. The junction had 8 bases not matched to a gene; V was cut back by 6 bases and J by 9 bases. Germline V gene lookup returns CDR1 SGHTA and CDR2 FQGNSA. This CDR3 is 13 amino acids long. The CDR3 region has the DNA TGTGCCAGCAGGGCGACTAGCTCGCGTGAGCAGTTCTTC. Translated: CASRATSSREQFF. Filled out from reference TRBV7-2 and TRBJ2-1, the complete variable domain reads GAGVSQSPSNKVTEKGKDVELRCDPISGHTALYWYRQSLGQGLEFLIYFQGNSAPDKSGLPSDRFSAERTGGSVSTLTIQRTQQEDSAVYLCASRATSSREQFFGPGTRLTVL.

The chain combines TRBV7-2 with TRBJ2-1, with 7 bases lining up with TRBD2. Germline assignment: CDR1 SGHTA and CDR2 FQGNSA. The V gene end was trimmed by 1 base and the J gene end by 8 bases; junction bases not matched to a gene: 11. The CDR3 runs 16 residues. The CDR3 sequence: CASSLGTLAAVDEQFF. CDR3 bases: TGTGCCAGCAGCTTAGGTACCCTAGCGGCGGTCGATGAGCAGTTCTTC.